The 18 T cell receptor beta chains reported below all come from one sample, sequenced in a study of siplizumab effects on memory and regulatory T cells. The table came from immunoSEQ multiplex PCR; TCRdb's copy has only in-frame clones and leaves some out. The sample has over 65,000 clones; 93% are singletons. The specimen was CD8+ T cells sorted from blood. These receptors came from a human donor in good health.

V and J are TRBV2 and TRBJ2-5; unclear D gene. Looked up from germline, CDR1 is SNHLY and CDR2 is FYNNEI. The CDR3 contains 15 residues. The V gene lost 1 base and the J gene lost 5 bases, with 14 bases spanning the gap. CDR3 bases: TGTGCCAGCAGTGAAGAGCAGCAGGATAGGGAGACCCAGTACTTC. As protein: CASSEEQQDRETQYF.

The rearrangement links TRBV28 to TRBJ2-7; TRBD1 matches at 7 bases. The germline V gene encodes CDR1 MDHEN and CDR2 SYDVKM. The V and J ends lost 2 bases and 7 bases, in that order; junction bases with no gene match: 8. The CDR3 has 14 amino acids. CDR3 protein: CASSLADRPEEQYF. CDR3 DNA sequence: TGTGCCAGCAGTTTAGCGGACAGGCCAGAAGAGCAGTACTTC.

This clone was seen a single time. This chain uses TRBV5-4 with TRBJ2-3; TRBD1 agrees at 8 bases. Germline CDR1 is SGHNT and CDR2 is YYREEE (reference sequence). The CDR3 has 16 amino acids. The trim removed 4 bases at V and 2 bases at J, leaving 9 bases unmatched. The CDR3 region has the DNA TGTGCCAGCAGCGGGGAGACAGGGGCCCTCACAGATACGCAGTATTTT. Its protein product is CASSGETGALTDTQYF.

This rearrangement joins TRBV12-5 to TRBJ1-6; D is undetermined. V was pared by 5 bases and J by 9 bases, with 8 bases between. CDR3 size: 12 residues. Germline V CDR1 and CDR2: LGHNT, FRNRAP. CDR3 coding DNA: TGTGCTAGTGGTCAGGATAGTTCACCCCTCCACTTT. Translation: CASGQDSSPLHF.

The chain joins TRBV25-1 to TRBJ2-7; 9 bases fit TRBD1. From germline, CDR1 is MGHDK and CDR2 SYGVNS. The CDR3 consists of 15 residues. V was pared by 3 bases and J by 2 bases, with 5 bases of the junction left unmatched. CDR3 bases: TGTGCCAGCAGTGACCGGGACAGGGCCCCCTACGAGCAGTACTTC. It is translated as CASSDRDRAPYEQYF.

This clone was detected only once. The rearrangement joins TRBV6-1 to TRBJ1-4, with no clear D. The CDR3 extends over 16 amino acids. Germline CDR1 MNHNS, CDR2 SASEGT. Deletions cut 3 bases from V and 0 bases from J, with 11 bases between. CDR3 amino acids: CASSEEISATNEKLFF. For the CDR3, the DNA is TGTGCCAGCAGTGAGGAGATTTCGGCAACTAATGAAAAACTGTTTTTT.

The chain uses TRBV13 and TRBJ2-7, with TRBD1 matching 8 bases. V trimming: 4 bases; J trimming: 5 bases; junction bases outside the gene matches: 13. This CDR3 contains 16 residues. Germline CDR1 is PRHDT and CDR2 is FYEKMQ (reference sequence). CDR3 nucleotides: TGTGCCAGCAGCTCACTTCGGGAGACAGGGGTCGACGAGCAGTACTTC. Translating gives CASSSLRETGVDEQYF. Using reference TRBV13 and TRBJ2-7 for the parts outside the CDR3, the full variable domain is AAGVIQSPRHLIKEKRETATLKCYPIPRHDTVYWYQQGPGQDPQFLISFYEKMQSDKGSIPDRFSAQQFSDYHSELNMSSLELGDSALYFCASSSLRETGVDEQYFGPGTRLTVT.

The chain employs TRBV7-9 and TRBJ2-7, with 7 bases identical to TRBD2. V trimming: 2 bases; J trimming: 7 bases; junction bases outside the gene matches: 5. CDR1 is SEHNR and CDR2 is FQNEAQ in the germline V gene (reference sequence). This CDR3 is built from 13 residues. CDR3 DNA: TGTGCCAGCAGCTTAAATCCGGGGGGAGAGCAGTACTTC. Amino acid sequence: CASSLNPGGEQYF.

The chain carries TRBV11-3 and TRBJ1-2, with 9 bases aligning to TRBD1. The CDR3 runs to 17 residues. Trimming at V came to 2 bases and at J to 6 bases, leaving 13 bases not matched to a gene. Germline values: CDR1 SGHNT, CDR2 YENEEA. CDR3 sequence: CASSLYSPWGQGHGYTF. For the CDR3, the DNA is TGTGCCAGCAGCTTATATAGCCCCTGGGGACAGGGCCATGGCTACACCTTC.

This clone came up a few times. The V and J genes are TRBV7-2 and TRBJ1-6; D is undetermined. CDR1 SGHTA and CDR2 FQGNSA come from the germline V gene. V was trimmed by 5 bases and J by 0 bases, leaving 14 bases between them. This CDR3 region has 17 residues. Here the CDR3 reads CASSVDISSSYNSPLHF. The CDR3 DNA reads as TGTGCCAGCAGCGTAGACATTTCAAGCTCCTATAATTCACCCCTCCACTTT. Together with reference TRBV7-2 and TRBJ1-6, the CDR3 gives the full variable domain: GAGVSQSPSNKVTEKGKDVELRCDPISGHTALYWYRQSLGQGLEFLIYFQGNSAPDKSGLPSDRFSAERTGGSVSTLTIQRTQQEDSAVYLCASSVDISSSYNSPLHFGNGTRLTVT.

The V gene is TRBV29-1, the J gene TRBJ1-1; 11 positions agree with TRBD1. The V and J ends lost 6 bases and 6 bases, in that order; junction bases with no gene match: 3. Germline CDR1 reads SQVTM; CDR2 reads ANQGSEA. This CDR3 has 12 amino acids. CDR3 nucleotide sequence: TGCAGCGTGCCGGGACAGGGGGCTGAAGCTTTCTTT. It yields the protein CSVPGQGAEAFF. The complete variable domain, with remaining parts taken from reference TRBV29-1 and TRBJ1-1, reads SAVISQKPSRDICQRGTSLTIQCQVDSQVTMMFWYRQQPGQSLTLIATANQGSEATYESGFVIDKFPISRPNLTFSTLTVSNMSPEDSSIYLCSVPGQGAEAFFGQGTRLTVV.

The genes are TRBV27 and TRBJ1-1; D remains unclear. The CDR3 contains 14 residues. Trimming removed 2 bases at V and 1 base at J, with 8 bases between. In germline, CDR1 is MNHEY, CDR2 SMNVEV (reference sequence). CDR3 loop: CASSLIGSNTEAFF. In DNA form, the CDR3 reads TGTGCCAGCAGTTTAATAGGGTCGAACACTGAAGCTTTCTTT.

The chain links TRBV7-9 to TRBJ2-5; D is possibly TRBD1 (6 bases). Germline assignment: CDR1 SEHNR and CDR2 FQNEAQ (reference sequence). V was trimmed by 5 bases and J by 7 bases, leaving 17 bases between them. The CDR3 contains 14 residues. CDR3 nucleotide sequence: TGTGCCAGCAGCCGGACAGACCTACGAGCGACCCAGTACTTC. Translation: CASSRTDLRATQYF.

This chain joins TRBV30 and TRBJ2-5; no firm D call. With 2 bases removed from V and 5 bases from J, the gap between germline ends came to 21 bases. CDR1 is GTSNPN, CDR2 SVGIG, per germline (reference sequence). The CDR3 totals 16 residues. CDR3 sequence reads: CAWSTSMLGLWETQYF. The DNA of the CDR3 is TGTGCCTGGAGTACGAGCATGCTGGGCCTCTGGGAGACCCAGTACTTC.

This chain uses TRBV28 with TRBJ2-7; D perhaps matches TRBD2 (6 bases). This CDR3 comprises 15 residues. Germline V gene data show CDR1 as MDHEN and CDR2 as SYDVKM. V was cut by 2 bases and J by 3 bases, with 14 bases left in between. CDR3 DNA: TGTGCCAGCAGTTTACGGGGGATCCTAGTCTACGAGCAGTACTTC. Translating gives CASSLRGILVYEQYF. Variable domain in full (rest from reference TRBV28 and TRBJ2-7): DVKVTQSSRYLVKRTGEKVFLECVQDMDHENMFWYRQDPGLGLRLIYFSYDVKMKEKGDIPEGYSVSREKKERFSLILESASTNQTSMYLCASSLRGILVYEQYFGPGTRLTVT.

This clone has a single count. The chain combines TRBV27 with TRBJ2-1; TRBD2 agrees at 11 bases. J lost 6 bases, V lost 8 bases, and 0 bases had no gene match. Germline loops: CDR1 MNHEY, CDR2 SMNVEV (reference sequence). The CDR3 sequence is 12 residues long. CDR3 residues: CASGTSGNEQFF. CDR3 DNA sequence: TGTGCCAGCGGGACTAGCGGCAATGAGCAGTTCTTC.

The chain carries TRBV10-3 and TRBJ2-3, with D perhaps matching TRBD1 or TRBD2 (5 bases each). The germline CDR1 and CDR2 sequences are ENHRY and SYGVKD. The CDR3 length is 19 residues. V was shortened by 0 bases and J by 0 bases, with 19 bases between the two germline ends. Here the CDR3 DNA reads TGTGCCATCAGTGAGTCGGGGTGGGCAGGGAGATCTAGCACAGATACGCAGTATTTT. It translates to CAISESGWAGRSSTDTQYF.

This clone was picked up one time. The chain couples TRBV29-1 to TRBJ2-7, with 10 bases fitting TRBD2. Unmatched junction bases numbered 10, after V lost 7 bases and J lost 4 bases. The CDR3 consists of 14 residues. Germline V gene sequence: CDR1 SQVTM, CDR2 ANQGSEA. The CDR3 is CSALERGGPYEQYF. In nucleotides, the CDR3 is TGCAGCGCTCTCGAGCGGGGGGGCCCTTACGAGCAGTACTTC.